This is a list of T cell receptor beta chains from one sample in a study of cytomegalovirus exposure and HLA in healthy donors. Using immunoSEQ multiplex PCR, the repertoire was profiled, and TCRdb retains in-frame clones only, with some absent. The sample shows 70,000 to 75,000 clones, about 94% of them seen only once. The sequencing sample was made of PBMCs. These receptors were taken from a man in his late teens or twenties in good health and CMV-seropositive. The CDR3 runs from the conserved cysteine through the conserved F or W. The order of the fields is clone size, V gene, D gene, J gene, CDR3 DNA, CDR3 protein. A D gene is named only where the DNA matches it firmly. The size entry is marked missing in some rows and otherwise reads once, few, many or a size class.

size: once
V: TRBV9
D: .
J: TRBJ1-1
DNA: TGTGCCAGCAGCGTAGTAGGGAGCATGAACACTGAAGCTTTCTTT
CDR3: CASSVVGSMNTEAFF

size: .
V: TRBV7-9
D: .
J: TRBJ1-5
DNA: TGTGCCAGCAGCTTTGAGCCCGGACAGAATCAGCCCCAGCATTTT
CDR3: CASSFEPGQNQPQHF

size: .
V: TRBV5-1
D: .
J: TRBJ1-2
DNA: TGCGCCAGCAGCGACGACTACTATGGCTACACCTTC
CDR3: CASSDDYYGYTF

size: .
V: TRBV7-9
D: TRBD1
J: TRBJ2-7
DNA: TGTGCCAGCAGCTTACGGACAGGCTCCTACGAGCAGTACTTC
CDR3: CASSLRTGSYEQYF

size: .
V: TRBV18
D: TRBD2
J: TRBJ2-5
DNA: TGTGCCAGCTCACCACCGGGACTAGCGGGAGGGTCAGGCGAGACCCAGTACTTC
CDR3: CASSPPGLAGGSGETQYF

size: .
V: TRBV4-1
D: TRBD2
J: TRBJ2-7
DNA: TGCGCCAGCAGCCAAGACCTAGCGGGAGGCTCTTACGAGCAGTACTTC
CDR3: CASSQDLAGGSYEQYF

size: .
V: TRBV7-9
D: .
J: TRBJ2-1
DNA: TGTGCCAGCAGCTTAGCGAGCGATGAGCAGTTCTTC
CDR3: CASSLASDEQFF

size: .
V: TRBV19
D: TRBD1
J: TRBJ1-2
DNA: TGTGCCAGTATTCTTCGTCGGGACAGCCTCTATGGCTACACCTTC
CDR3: CASILRRDSLYGYTF

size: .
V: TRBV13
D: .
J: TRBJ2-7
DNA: TGTGCCAGCAGCTTAGCCCAGGGGACCTCCTACGAGCAGTACTTC
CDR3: CASSLAQGTSYEQYF

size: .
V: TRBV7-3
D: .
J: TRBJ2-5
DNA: TGTGCCAGCAGCTTAGGGCCGGGACCCCTGGGGGGTGAGACCCAGTACTTC
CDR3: CASSLGPGPLGGETQYF

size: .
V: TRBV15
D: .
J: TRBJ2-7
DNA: TGTGCCACCAGCAGGGACAGAGGGTACGAGCAGTACTTC
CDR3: CATSRDRGYEQYF

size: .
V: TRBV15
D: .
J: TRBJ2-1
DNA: TGTGCCACCAGCAGAGTTACAGGCGGTGACTACAATGAGCAGTTCTTC
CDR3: CATSRVTGGDYNEQFF

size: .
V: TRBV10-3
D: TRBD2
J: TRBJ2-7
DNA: TGTGCCATCAGCATGAGCGGGAGTCGCGACGAGCAGTACTTC
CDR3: CAISMSGSRDEQYF

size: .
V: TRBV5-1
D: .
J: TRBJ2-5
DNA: TGCGCCAGCAGCTTTGGCAGGGCGGAGACCCAGTACTTC
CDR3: CASSFGRAETQYF

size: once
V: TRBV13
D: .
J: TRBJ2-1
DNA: TGTGCCAGCAGCTTAAGACAGAACAATGAGCAGTTCTTC
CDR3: CASSLRQNNEQFF

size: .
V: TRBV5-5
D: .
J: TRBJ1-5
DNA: TGTGCCAGCAGCTTATACTTTGGACAAAATAGCAATCAGCCCCAGCATTTT
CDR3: CASSLYFGQNSNQPQHF

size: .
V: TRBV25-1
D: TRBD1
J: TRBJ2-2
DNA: TGTGCCAGCAGCCCGGGGACAGTTCGGGCCGGGGAGCTGTTTTTT
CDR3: CASSPGTVRAGELFF

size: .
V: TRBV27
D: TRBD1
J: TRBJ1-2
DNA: TGTGCCAGCAGAAAGGACAGGGGCTATGGCTACACCTTC
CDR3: CASRKDRGYGYTF

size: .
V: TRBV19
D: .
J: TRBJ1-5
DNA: TGTGCCAGTCAGGACATGGGCAGTCAGCCCCAGCATTTT
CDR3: CASQDMGSQPQHF

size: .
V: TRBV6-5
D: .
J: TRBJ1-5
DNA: TGTGCCAGCAGGGAGGGGGGGTCGGGCCAGCCCCAGCATTTT
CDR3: CASREGGSGQPQHF

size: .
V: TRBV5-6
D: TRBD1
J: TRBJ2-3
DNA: TGTGCCAGCAGCTTGGGGGGACAGAGCACAGATACGCAGTATTTT
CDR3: CASSLGGQSTDTQYF

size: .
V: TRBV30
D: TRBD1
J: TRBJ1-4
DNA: TGTGCCTGGAGTGGCCGGGACAGGGGGGAAAAACTGTTTTTT
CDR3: CAWSGRDRGEKLFF

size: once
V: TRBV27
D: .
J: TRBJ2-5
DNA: TGTGCCAGCAGTTTATCGAGAAGCCCCCAAGAGACCCAGTACTTC
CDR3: CASSLSRSPQETQYF

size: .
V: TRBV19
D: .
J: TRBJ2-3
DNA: TGTGCCAGTAGTATTGAAGGGACCAGGGGAGATACGCAGTATTTT
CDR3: CASSIEGTRGDTQYF

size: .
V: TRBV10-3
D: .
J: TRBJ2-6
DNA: TGTGCCATCAGTGGCGAGGGTCAGGCCAACGTCCTGACTTTC
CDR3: CAISGEGQANVLTF

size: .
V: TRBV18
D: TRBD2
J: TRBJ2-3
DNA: TGTGCCAGCTCAAGAACTAGCGGGAGCGAGGATACGCAGTATTTT
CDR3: CASSRTSGSEDTQYF

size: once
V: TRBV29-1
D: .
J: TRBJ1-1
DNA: TGCAGCGTCGGCCGCGGAATAGGCCTCACTGAAGCTTTCTTT
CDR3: CSVGRGIGLTEAFF

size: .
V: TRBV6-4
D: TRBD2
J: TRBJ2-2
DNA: TGTGCCAGCAGTGACTCTAGCGGGGGCACCGGGGAGCTGTTTTTT
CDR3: CASSDSSGGTGELFF

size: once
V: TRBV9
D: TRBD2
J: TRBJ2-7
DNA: TGTGCCAGCAGCGCGGGACTAGCGGGAACCTACGAGCAGTACTTC
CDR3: CASSAGLAGTYEQYF

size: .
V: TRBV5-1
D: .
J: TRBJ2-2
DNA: TGCGCCAGCAGCTTGGATCCAGGGGTGAACACCGGGGAGCTGTTTTTT
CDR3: CASSLDPGVNTGELFF

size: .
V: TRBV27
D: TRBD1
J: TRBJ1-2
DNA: TGTGCCAGCCGTCCAGGACAGGGCATTGGGTATGGCTACACCTTC
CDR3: CASRPGQGIGYGYTF